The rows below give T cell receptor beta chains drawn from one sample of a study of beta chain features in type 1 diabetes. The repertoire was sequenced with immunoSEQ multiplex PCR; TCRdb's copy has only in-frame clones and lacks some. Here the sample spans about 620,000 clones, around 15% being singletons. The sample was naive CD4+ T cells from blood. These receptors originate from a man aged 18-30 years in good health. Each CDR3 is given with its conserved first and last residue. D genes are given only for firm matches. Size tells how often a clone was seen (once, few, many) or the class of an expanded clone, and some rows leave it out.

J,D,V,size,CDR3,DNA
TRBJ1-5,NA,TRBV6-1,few,CASSPTGTGNQPQHF,TGTGCCAGCAGTCCCACCGGGACGGGCAATCAGCCCCAGCATTTT
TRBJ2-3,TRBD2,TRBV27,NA,CASSPHSSGRADTQYF,TGTGCCAGCAGTCCCCACTCTAGCGGGAGGGCGGATACGCAGTATTTT
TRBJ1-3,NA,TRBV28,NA,CASSPSRGSGNTIYF,TGTGCCAGCAGTCCATCCAGGGGAAGTGGAAACACCATATATTTT
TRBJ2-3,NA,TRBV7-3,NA,CASSPAGLNTDTQYF,TGTGCCAGCAGCCCGGCGGGCCTTAACACAGATACGCAGTATTTT
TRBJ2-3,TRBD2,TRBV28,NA,CASSFQRGGRDTQYF,TGTGCCAGCAGTTTTCAACGGGGAGGGAGAGATACGCAGTATTTT
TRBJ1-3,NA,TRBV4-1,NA,CASSQVMKGPRNTIYF,TGCGCCAGCAGCCAAGTTATGAAGGGGCCTCGAAACACCATATATTTT
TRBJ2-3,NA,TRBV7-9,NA,CASIPTGKTDTQYF,TGTGCCAGCATCCCCACAGGGAAGACAGATACGCAGTATTTT
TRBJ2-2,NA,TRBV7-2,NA,CASSFTKPNTGELFF,TGTGCCAGCAGCTTCACCAAACCGAACACCGGGGAGCTGTTTTTT
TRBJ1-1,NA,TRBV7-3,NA,CASSLTKAQWAFF,TGTGCCAGCAGCTTAACGAAGGCTCAGTGGGCTTTCTTT
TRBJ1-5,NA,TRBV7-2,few,CASSPRGGNQPQHF,TGTGCCAGCAGCCCCCGGGGGGGCAATCAGCCCCAGCATTTT
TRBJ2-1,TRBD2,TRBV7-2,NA,CASSNSGGVSAEQFF,TGTGCCAGCAGTAATAGCGGGGGGGTCTCAGCCGAGCAGTTCTTC
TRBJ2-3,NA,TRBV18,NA,CASSPITDTQYF,TGTGCCAGCTCACCGATCACAGATACGCAGTATTTT
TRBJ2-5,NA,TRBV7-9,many,CASIRGNMETQYF,TGTGCCAGCATAAGGGGAAACATGGAGACCCAGTACTTC
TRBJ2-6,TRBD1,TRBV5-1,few,CASSLDPGGSGANVLTF,TGCGCCAGCAGCTTGGATCCAGGGGGCTCTGGGGCCAACGTCCTGACTTTC
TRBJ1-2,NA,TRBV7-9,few,CASSLEQGYGYTF,TGTGCCAGCAGCTTAGAGCAGGGCTATGGCTACACCTTC
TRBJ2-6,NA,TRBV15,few,CATSRDRVSGANVLTF,TGTGCCACCAGCAGAGATCGAGTGTCCGGGGCCAACGTCCTGACTTTC
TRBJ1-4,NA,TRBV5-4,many,CASSVTKRNEKLFF,TGTGCCAGCAGCGTGACGAAACGGAATGAAAAACTGTTTTTT
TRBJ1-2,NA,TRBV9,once,CASSVVSNYGYTF,TGTGCCAGCAGCGTAGTGAGTAACTATGGCTACACCTTC
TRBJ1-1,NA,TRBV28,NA,CASSLHRIGDTEAFF,TGTGCCAGCAGTTTACACAGGATCGGGGACACTGAAGCTTTCTTT
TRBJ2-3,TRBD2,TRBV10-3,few,CAISAASGSTSTDTQYF,TGTGCCATCAGTGCAGCTAGCGGATCCACTAGCACAGATACGCAGTATTTT
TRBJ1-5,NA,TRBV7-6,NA,CASSLYRGSNQPQHF,TGTGCCAGCAGCTTATATAGGGGAAGCAATCAGCCCCAGCATTTT
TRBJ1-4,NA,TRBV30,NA,CAWWGRGKSNEKLFF,TGTGCCTGGTGGGGGCGAGGCAAGTCTAATGAAAAACTGTTTTTT
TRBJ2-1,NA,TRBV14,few,CASSQPRLTYEQFF,TGTGCCAGCAGCCAACCACGACTAACCTATGAGCAGTTCTTC
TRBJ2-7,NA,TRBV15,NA,CATSRDPTPYEQYF,TGTGCCACCAGCAGAGATCCGACCCCGTACGAGCAGTACTTC
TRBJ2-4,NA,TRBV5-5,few,CASSSQEAKNIQYF,TGTGCCAGCAGCTCTCAGGAAGCCAAAAACATTCAGTACTTC
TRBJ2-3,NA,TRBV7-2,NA,CASSLELAGTDTQYF,TGTGCCAGCAGCTTAGAACTAGCTGGGACAGATACGCAGTATTTT
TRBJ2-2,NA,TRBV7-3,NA,CASSLWAGLNTGELFF,TGTGCCAGCAGCTTATGGGCTGGCCTGAACACCGGGGAGCTGTTTTTT
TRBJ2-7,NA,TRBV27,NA,CASSSTSSYEQYF,TGTGCCAGCAGTTCAACAAGCTCCTACGAGCAGTACTTC
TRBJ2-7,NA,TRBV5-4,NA,CASSLDSFEQYF,TGTGCCAGCAGCTTGGACAGCTTCGAGCAGTACTTC
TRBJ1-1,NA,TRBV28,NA,CASSLQGSAFF,TGTGCCAGCAGCCTTCAGGGTAGCGCTTTCTTT
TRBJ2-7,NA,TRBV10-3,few,CAISDGRTVAF,TGTGCCATCAGTGACGGACGGACAGTGGCCTTC
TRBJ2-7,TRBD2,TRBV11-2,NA,CASSLDRPLAGGINSYEQYF,TGTGCCAGCAGCTTAGATCGCCCTTTAGCGGGAGGTATTAACTCCTACGAGCAGTACTTC